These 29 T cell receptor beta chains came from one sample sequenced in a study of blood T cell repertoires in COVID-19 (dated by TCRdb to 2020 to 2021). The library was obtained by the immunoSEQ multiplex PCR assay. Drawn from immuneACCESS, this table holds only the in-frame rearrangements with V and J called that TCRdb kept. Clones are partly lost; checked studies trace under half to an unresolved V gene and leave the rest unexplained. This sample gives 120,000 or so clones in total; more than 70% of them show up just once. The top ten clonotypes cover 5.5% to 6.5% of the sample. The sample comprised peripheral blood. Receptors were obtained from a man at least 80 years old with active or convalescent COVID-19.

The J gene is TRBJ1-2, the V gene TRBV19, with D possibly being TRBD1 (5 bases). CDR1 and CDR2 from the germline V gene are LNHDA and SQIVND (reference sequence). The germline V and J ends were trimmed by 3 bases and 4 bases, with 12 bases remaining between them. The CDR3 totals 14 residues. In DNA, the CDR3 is TGTGCCAGTAGTATGGGGCAGGGCCCCTATGGCTACACCTTC. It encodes CASSMGQGPYGYTF.

CDR3 DNA sequence: TGTGCCAGCAGCTTAGCAGGACAGAGCACAGATACGCAGTATTTT. The encoded protein is CASSLAGQSTDTQYF. The V and J genes are TRBV7-2 and TRBJ2-3; TRBD1 is a possible D gene (6 bases). Trimming stripped 0 bases from V and 0 bases from J, with 7 bases between. This CDR3 region has 15 residues. The germline V gene encodes CDR1 SGHTA and CDR2 FQGNSA.

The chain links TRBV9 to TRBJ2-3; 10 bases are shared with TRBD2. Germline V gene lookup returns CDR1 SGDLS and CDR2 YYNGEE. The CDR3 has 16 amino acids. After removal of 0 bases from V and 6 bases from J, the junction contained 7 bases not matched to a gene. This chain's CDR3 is CASSVDLAGGMDTQYF. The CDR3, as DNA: TGTGCCAGCAGCGTAGACTTAGCGGGGGGCATGGATACGCAGTATTTT.

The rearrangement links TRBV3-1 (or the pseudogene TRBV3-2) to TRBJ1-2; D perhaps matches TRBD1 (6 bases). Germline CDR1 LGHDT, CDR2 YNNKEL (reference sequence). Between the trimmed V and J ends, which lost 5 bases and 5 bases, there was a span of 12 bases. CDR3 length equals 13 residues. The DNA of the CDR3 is TGTGCCAGCAGCGCAGGGGCGCGGTATGGCTACACCTTC. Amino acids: CASSAGARYGYTF.

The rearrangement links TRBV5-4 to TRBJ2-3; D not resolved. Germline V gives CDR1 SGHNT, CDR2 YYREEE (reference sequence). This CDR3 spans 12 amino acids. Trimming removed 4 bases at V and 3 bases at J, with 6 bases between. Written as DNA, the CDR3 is TGTGCCAGCAGCGTCGGGACAGATACGCAGTATTTT. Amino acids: CASSVGTDTQYF.

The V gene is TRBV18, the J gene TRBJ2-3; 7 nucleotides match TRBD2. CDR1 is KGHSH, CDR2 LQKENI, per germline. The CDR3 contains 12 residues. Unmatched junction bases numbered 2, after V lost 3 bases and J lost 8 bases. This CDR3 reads CASSPGGSTQYF. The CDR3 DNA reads TGTGCCAGCTCACCGGGAGGGAGTACGCAGTATTTT.

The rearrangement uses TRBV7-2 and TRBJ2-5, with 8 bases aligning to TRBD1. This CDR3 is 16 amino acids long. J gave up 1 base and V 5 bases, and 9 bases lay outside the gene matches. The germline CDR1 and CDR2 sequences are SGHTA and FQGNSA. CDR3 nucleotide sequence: TGTGCCAGCAGCCCACGCTCGACAGGGGCCCAAGAGACCCAGTACTTC. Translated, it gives CASSPRSTGAQETQYF.

Here the CDR3 DNA reads TGTGCCAGCAGAAAGGGACTAGCGGCTTACGAGCAGTACTTC. This encodes CASRKGLAAYEQYF. V and J are TRBV7-2 and TRBJ2-7; 11 bases are a match to TRBD2. Per germline, CDR1 SGHTA and CDR2 FQGNSA. Trimming removed 6 bases from V and 4 bases from J; junction bases left unmatched: 5. CDR3 length equals 14 residues.

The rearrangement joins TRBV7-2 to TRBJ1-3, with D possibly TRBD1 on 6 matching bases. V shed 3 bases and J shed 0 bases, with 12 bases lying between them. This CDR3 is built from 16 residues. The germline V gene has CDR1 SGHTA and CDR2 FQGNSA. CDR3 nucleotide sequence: TGTGCCAGCAGCTTGATCAGGGGATACTCTGGAAACACCATATATTTT. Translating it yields CASSLIRGYSGNTIYF.

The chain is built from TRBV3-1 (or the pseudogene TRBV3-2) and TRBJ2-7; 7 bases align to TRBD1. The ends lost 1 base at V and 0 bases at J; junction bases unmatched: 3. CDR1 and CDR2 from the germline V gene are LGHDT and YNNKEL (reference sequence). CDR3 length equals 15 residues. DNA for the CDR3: TGTGCCAGCAGCCAAGTCAGGGGGTACTCCTACGAGCAGTACTTC. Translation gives CASSQVRGYSYEQYF.

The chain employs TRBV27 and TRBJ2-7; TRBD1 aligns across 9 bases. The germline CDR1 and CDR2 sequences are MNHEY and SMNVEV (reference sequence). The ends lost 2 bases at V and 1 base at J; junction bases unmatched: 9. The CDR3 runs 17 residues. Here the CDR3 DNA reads TGTGCCAGCAGTTTAGGCGTTACCGGGACAGGGTCCTACGAGCAGTACTTC. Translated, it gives CASSLGVTGTGSYEQYF.

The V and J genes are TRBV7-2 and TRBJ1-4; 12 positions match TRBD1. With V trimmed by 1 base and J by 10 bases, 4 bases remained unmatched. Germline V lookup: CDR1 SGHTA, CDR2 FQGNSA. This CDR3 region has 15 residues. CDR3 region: CASSLGDRGRGKLFF. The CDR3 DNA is TGTGCCAGCAGCTTAGGGGACAGGGGGCGCGGAAAACTGTTTTTT.

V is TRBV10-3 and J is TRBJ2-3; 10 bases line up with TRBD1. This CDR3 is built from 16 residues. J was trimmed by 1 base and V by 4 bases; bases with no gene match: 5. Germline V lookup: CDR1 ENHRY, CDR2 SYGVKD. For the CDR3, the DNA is TGTGCCATCAGTGGACAGGGGGCAGGGGGCACAGATACGCAGTATTTT. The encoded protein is CAISGQGAGGTDTQYF.

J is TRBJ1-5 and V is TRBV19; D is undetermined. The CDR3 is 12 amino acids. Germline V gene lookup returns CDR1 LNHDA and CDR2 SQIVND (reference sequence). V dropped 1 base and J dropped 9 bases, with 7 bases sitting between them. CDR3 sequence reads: CASSIGRRPQHF. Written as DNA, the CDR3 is TGTGCCAGTAGTATAGGCAGGCGGCCCCAGCATTTT.

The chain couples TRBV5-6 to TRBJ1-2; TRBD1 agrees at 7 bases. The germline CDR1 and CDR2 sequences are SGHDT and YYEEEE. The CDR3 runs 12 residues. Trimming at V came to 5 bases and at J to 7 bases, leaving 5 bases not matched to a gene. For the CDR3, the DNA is TGTGCCAGCAGGGTCACAGGGGCTGGCTACACCTTC. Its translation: CASRVTGAGYTF.

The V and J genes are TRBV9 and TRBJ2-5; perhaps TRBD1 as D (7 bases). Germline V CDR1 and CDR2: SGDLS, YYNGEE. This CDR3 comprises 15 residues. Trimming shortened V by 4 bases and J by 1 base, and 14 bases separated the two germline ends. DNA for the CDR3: TGTGCCAGCAGCCCCCAGGGGGGATTCCAAGAGACCCAGTACTTC. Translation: CASSPQGGFQETQYF.

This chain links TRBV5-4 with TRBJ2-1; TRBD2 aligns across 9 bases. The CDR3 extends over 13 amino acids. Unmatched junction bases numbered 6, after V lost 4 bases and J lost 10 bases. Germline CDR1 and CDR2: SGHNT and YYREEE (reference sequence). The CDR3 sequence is CASSGGTSSEQFF. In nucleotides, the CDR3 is TGTGCCAGCAGCGGGGGGACTAGCAGCGAGCAGTTCTTC.

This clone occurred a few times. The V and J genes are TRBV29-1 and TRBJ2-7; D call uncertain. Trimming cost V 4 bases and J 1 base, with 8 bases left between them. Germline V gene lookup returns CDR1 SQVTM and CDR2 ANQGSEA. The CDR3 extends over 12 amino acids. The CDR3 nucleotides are TGCAGCGTTGGTATCGGGTCCTACGAGCAGTACTTC. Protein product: CSVGIGSYEQYF.

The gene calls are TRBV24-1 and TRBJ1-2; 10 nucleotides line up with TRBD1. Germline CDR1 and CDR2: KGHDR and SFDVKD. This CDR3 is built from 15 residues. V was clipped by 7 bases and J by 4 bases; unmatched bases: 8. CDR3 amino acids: CATSEGQGEGYGYTF. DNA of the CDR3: TGTGCCACCAGCGAAGGACAGGGGGAGGGCTATGGCTACACCTTC.

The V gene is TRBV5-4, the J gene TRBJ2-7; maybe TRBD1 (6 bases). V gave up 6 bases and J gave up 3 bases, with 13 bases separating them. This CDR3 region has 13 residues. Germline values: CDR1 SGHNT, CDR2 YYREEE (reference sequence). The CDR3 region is CASTFDRNYEQYF. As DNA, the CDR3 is TGTGCCAGCACCTTTGACAGGAACTACGAGCAGTACTTC.

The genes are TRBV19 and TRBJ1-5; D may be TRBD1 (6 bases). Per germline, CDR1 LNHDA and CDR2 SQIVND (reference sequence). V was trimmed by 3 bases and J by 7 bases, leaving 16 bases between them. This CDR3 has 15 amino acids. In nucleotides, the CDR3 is TGTGCCAGTAGTATTGGCAGGGGTCAGAGCCAGCCCCAGCATTTT. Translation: CASSIGRGQSQPQHF.

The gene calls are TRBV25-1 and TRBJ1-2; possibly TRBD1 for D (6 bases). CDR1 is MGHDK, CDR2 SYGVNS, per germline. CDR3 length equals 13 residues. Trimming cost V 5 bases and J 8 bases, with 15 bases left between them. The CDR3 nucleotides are TGTGCCAGCAGTCCTGGGGGCCGTACGGGCTACACCTTC. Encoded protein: CASSPGGRTGYTF.

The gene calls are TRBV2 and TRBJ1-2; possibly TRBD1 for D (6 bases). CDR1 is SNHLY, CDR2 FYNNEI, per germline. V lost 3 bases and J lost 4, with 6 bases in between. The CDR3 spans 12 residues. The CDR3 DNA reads TGTGCCAGCAGTGACAGGGGCTATGGCTACACCTTC. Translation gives CASSDRGYGYTF.

As DNA, the CDR3 is TGTGCCAGCAGGACGACAGGGGGGTACGAGCAGTACTTC. Translation: CASRTTGGYEQYF. This chain links TRBV12-3 or TRBV12-4 with TRBJ2-7; 9 bases map to TRBD1. This CDR3 spans 13 amino acids. V lost 6 bases, J lost 4 bases, and 4 bases stayed unmatched.

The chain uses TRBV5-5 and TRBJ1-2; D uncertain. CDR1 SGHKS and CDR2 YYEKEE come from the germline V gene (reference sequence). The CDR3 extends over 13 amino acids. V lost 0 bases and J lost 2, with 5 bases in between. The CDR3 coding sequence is TGTGCCAGCAGCTTGGCTCAGAACTATGGCTACACCTTC. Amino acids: CASSLAQNYGYTF.

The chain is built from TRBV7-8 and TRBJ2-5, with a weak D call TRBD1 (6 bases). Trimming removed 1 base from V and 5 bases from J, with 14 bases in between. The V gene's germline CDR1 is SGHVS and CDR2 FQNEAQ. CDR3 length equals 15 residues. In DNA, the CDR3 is TGTGCCAGCAGCTTAGGAAACAGGGTGGAGGAGACCCAGTACTTC. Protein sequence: CASSLGNRVEETQYF.

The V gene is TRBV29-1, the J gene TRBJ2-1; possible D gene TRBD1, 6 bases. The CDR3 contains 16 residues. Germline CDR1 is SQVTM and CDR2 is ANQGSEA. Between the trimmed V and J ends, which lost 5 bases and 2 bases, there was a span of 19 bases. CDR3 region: CSVNKLGQTPYNEQFF. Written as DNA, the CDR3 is TGCAGCGTTAACAAACTCGGACAGACCCCCTACAATGAGCAGTTCTTC.

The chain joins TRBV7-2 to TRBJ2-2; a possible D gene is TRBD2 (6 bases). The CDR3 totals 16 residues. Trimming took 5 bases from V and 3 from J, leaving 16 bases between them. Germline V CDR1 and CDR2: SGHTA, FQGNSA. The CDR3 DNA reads TGTGCCAGCAGCCACCCGAACGGGGGTTACACCGGGGAGCTGTTTTTT. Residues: CASSHPNGGYTGELFF.

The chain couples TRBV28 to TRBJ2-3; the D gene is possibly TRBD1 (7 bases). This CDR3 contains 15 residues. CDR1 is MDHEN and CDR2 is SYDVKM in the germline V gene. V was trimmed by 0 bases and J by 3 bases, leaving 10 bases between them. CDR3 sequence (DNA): TGTGCCAGCAGTTTATGGCAGGGGGGAACAGATACGCAGTATTTT. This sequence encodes CASSLWQGGTDTQYF.